This T cell receptor beta chain stems from a study of blood T cell repertoires in COVID-19. Looking at the study overall: The study drew acute and convalescent COVID-19 samples from the United States, Italy and Spain. Nucleic acid was either cDNA or gDNA, and it came from T cells, B-cell-depleted T cells, or PBMCs.

Methods used by the authors: Reference gene primers were amplified, and this amplification served to estimate nucleated cell counts. The table came from immunoSEQ multiplex PCR; TCRdb's copy has only in-frame clones and leaves some out. D and trimming come from the DNA, and the V and J calls and clone size come from that table. The sample yields around 170,000 clones, approximately 79% seen once. Sample: peripheral blood. This TCR came from a woman of 80 years or more with acute or convalescent COVID-19.

The CDR3, as DNA: TGTGCCAGCAGTTACTCAAGTCTTTTTAGCGTCAATGAGCAGTTCTTC. Protein: CASSYSSLFSVNEQFF. The chain carries TRBV6-5 and TRBJ2-1; D might be TRBD2 (5 bases). CDR3 size: 16 residues. Between the trimmed V and J ends, which lost 0 bases and 6 bases, there was a span of 15 bases. Germline V gene data show CDR1 as MNHEY and CDR2 as SVGAGI.